The sequence of this TCR beta chain was determined in a study of T-cell reconstitution after alpha-beta-depleted transplantation in children. The CDR3 covers 14 residues. The germline CDR1 and CDR2 sequences are SQVTM and ANQGSEA. V lost 4 bases to trimming and J lost 4 bases, with 17 bases between them. Unique molecular identifiers were built into the TCRbeta library. TCRdb fed the PCR reads into MiXCR, producing one record per CDR3 protein. The repertoire has hundreds of thousands of distinct CDR3 sequences, roughly 17% of them found once; the top ten carry approximately 1%. This clonotype was found a few times.

The sample in question was PBMCs from the stem cell graft donor, obtained from the stem cell graft. The chain uses TRBV29-1 and TRBJ2-7; D not certain. This receptor was taken from a human donor who donated a stem cell graft to a child with acute myeloid leukemia. CDR3 coding DNA: TGCAGCGTTGTATCGGCCTCCCCCGCGTACGAGCAGTACTTC. Translated, it gives CSVVSASPAYEQYF.